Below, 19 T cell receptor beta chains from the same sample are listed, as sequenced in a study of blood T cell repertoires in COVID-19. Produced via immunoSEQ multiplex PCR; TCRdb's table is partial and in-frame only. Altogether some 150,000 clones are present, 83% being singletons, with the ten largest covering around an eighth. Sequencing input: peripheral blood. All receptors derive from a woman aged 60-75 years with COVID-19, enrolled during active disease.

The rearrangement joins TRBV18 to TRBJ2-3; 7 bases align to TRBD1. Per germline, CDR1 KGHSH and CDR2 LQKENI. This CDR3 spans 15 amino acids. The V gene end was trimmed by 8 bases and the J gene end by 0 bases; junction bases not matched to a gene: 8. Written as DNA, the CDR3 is TGTGCCAGCCCAAGACAGGGCGGCAGCACAGATACGCAGTATTTT. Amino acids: CASPRQGGSTDTQYF.

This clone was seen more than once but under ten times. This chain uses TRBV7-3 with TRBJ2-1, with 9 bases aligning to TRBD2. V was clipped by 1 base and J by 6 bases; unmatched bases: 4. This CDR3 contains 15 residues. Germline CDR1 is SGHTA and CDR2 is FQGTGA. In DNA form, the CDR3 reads TGTGCCAGCAGCTTAAGTCGGACTAGCGCCAATGAGCAGTTCTTC. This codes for CASSLSRTSANEQFF.

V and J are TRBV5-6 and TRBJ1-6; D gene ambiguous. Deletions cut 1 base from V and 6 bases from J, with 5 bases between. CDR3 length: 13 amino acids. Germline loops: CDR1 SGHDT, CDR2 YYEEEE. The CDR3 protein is CASSLTVNSPLHF. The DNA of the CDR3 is TGTGCCAGCAGCTTGACAGTTAATTCACCCCTCCACTTT.

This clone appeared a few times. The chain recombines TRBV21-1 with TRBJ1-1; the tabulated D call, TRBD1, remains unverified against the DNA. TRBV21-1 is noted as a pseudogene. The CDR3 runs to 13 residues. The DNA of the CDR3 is TGTGCCAGCAGCCCGTCAGGGAACACTGAAGCTTTCTTT. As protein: CASSPSGNTEAFF.

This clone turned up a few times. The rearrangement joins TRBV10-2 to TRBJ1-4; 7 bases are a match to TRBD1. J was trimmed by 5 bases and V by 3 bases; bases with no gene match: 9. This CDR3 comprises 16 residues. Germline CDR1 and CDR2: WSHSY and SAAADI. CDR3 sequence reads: CASSDLSQGGNEKLFF. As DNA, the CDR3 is TGCGCCAGCAGTGACCTATCCCAGGGGGGCAATGAAAAACTGTTTTTT.

In nucleotides, the CDR3 is TGTGCCAGCAGTGAGCAGGGGCTGGCTAATGGCTACACCTTC. This sequence encodes CASSEQGLANGYTF. The chain has TRBV2 and TRBJ1-2; tentatively, D is TRBD1 (6 bases). The germline CDR1 and CDR2 sequences are SNHLY and FYNNEI. The germline V and J ends were trimmed by 3 bases and 6 bases, with 14 bases remaining between them. The CDR3 consists of 14 residues.

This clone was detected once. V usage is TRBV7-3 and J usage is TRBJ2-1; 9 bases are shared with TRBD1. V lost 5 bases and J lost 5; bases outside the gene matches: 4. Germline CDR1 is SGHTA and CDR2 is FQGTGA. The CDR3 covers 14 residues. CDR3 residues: CASSRDRVDNEQFF. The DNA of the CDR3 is TGTGCCAGCAGCCGGGACAGGGTTGACAATGAGCAGTTCTTC.

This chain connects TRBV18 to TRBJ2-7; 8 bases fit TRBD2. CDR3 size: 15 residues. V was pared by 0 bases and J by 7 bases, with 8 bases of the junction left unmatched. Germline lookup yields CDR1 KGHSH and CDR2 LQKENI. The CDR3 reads CASSPPTSGSGEQYF. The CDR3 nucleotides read TGTGCCAGCTCACCACCGACCAGCGGGAGTGGTGAGCAGTACTTC.

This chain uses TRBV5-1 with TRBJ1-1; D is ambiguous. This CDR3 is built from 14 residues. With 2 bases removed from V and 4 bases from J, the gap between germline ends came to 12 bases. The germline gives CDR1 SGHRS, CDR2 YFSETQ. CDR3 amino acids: CASSLQITSTEAFF. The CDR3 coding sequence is TGCGCCAGCAGCTTACAGATTACCTCCACTGAAGCTTTCTTT.

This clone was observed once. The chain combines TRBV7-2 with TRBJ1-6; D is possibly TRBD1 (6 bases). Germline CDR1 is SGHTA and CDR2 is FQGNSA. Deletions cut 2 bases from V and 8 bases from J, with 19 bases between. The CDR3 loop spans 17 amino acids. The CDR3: CASSLPMTGHGDSPLHF. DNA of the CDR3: TGTGCCAGCAGCTTACCTATGACAGGACACGGGGATTCACCCCTCCACTTT. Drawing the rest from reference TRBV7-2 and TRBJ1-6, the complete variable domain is GAGVSQSPSNKVTEKGKDVELRCDPISGHTALYWYRQSLGQGLEFLIYFQGNSAPDKSGLPSDRFSAERTGGSVSTLTIQRTQQEDSAVYLCASSLPMTGHGDSPLHFGNGTRLTVT.

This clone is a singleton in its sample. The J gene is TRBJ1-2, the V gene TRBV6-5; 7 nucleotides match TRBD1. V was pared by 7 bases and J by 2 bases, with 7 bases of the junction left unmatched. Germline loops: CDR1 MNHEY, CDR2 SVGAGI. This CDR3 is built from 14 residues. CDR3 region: CASTLDRLNYGYTF. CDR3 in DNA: TGTGCCAGCACCCTGGACAGGTTAAACTATGGCTACACCTTC.

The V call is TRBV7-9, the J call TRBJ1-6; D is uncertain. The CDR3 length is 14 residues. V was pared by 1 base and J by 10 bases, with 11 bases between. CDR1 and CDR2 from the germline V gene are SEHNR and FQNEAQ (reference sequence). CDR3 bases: TGTGCCAGCAGCTTAGGTTCGGGGAACTCACCCCTCCACTTT. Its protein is CASSLGSGNSPLHF.

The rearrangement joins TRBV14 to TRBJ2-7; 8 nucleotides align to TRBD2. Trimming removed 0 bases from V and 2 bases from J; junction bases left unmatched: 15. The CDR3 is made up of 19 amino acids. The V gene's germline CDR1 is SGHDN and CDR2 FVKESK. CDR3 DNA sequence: TGTGCCAGCAGCCAAGAGATGGTGGGTGGCGGGAGGTTACCCTACGAGCAGTACTTC. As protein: CASSQEMVGGGRLPYEQYF.

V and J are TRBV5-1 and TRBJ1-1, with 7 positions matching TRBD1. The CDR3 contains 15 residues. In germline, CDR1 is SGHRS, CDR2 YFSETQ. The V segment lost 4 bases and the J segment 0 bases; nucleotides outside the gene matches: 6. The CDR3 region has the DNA TGCGCCAGCAGCAGGGACAGCAACATGAACACTGAAGCTTTCTTT. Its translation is CASSRDSNMNTEAFF. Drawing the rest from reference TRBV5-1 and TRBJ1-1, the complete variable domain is KAGVTQTPRYLIKTRGQQVTLSCSPISGHRSVSWYQQTPGQGLQFLFEYFSETQRNKGNFPGRFSGRQFSNSRSEMNVSTLELGDSALYLCASSRDSNMNTEAFFGQGTRLTVV.

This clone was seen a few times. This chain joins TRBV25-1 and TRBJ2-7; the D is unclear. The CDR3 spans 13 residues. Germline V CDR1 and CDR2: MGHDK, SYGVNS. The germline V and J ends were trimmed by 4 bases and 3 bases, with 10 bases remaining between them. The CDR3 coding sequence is TGTGCCAGCAGTGGCGGCAGCGACTACGAGCAGTACTTC. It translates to CASSGGSDYEQYF.

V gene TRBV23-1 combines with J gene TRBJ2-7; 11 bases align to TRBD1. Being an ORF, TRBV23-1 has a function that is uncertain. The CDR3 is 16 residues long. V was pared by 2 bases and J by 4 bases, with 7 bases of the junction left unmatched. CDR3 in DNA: TGCGCCAGCAGTCAAGGGGGACAGGGGGGCTTTTACGAGCAGTACTTC. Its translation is CASSQGGQGGFYEQYF.

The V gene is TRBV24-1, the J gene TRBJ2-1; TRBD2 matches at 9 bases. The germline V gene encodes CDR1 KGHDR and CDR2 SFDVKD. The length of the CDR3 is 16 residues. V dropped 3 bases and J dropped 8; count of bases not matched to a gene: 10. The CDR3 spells CATSDPGTSSRDEQFF. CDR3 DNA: TGTGCCACCAGTGATCCCGGGACTAGCAGCCGGGATGAGCAGTTCTTC.

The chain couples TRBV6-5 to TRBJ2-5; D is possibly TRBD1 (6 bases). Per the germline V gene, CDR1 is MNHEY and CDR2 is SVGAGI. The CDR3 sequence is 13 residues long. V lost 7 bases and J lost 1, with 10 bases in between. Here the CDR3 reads CASKRGTQETQYF. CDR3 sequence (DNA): TGTGCCAGCAAAAGGGGGACCCAAGAGACCCAGTACTTC.

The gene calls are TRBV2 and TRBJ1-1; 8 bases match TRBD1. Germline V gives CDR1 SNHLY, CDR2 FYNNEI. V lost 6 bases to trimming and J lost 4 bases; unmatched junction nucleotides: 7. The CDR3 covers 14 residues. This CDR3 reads CASSGTGSFTEAFF. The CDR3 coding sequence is TGTGCCAGCAGCGGGACAGGATCGTTCACTGAAGCTTTCTTT.